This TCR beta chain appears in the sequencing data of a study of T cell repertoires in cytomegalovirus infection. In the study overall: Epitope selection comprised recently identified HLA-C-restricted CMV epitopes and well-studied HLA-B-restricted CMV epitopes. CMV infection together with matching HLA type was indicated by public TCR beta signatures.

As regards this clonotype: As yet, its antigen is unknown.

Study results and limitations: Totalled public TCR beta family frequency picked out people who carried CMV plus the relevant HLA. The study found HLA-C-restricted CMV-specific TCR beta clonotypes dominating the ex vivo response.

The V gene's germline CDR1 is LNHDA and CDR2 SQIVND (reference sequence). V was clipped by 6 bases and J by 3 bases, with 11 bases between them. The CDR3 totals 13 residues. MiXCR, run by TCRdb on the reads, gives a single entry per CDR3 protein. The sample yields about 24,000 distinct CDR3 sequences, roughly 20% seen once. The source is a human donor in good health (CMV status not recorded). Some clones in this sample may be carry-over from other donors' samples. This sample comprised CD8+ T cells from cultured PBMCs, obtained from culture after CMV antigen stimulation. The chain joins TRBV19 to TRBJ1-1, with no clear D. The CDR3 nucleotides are TGTGCCAGTAGAATCGACAAGGACACTGAAGCTTTCTTT. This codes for CASRIDKDTEAFF.